These T cell receptor beta chains were read from a single sample in a study of beta chain features in type 1 diabetes. Assay: immunoSEQ multiplex PCR; the TCRdb copy retains only in-frame clones and omits some. The repertoire holds 250,000 to 350,000 clones, with 12% to 15% as singletons. Input material: central memory CD4+ T cells from blood. The receptors originated from a man under 40 in good health. CDR3s include the opening cysteine and the closing phenylalanine or tryptophan. Each record gives: clone size, D gene, J gene, V gene, CDR3 protein, CDR3 DNA. D genes are given only for firm matches. Only some rows state a clone size, as once, few, many or a class for expanded clones.

size: NA
D: TRBD2
J: TRBJ2-1
V: TRBV7-2
CDR3: CASSLTSGRSYNEQFF
DNA: TGCGCCAGCAGCTTAACTAGCGGGAGGTCATACAATGAGCAGTTCTTC

size: few
D: NA
J: TRBJ2-5
V: TRBV11-2
CDR3: CASSPIDRIQETQYF
DNA: TGTGCCAGCAGCCCGATAGACAGGATCCAAGAGACCCAGTACTTC

size: NA
D: TRBD1
J: TRBJ1-5
V: TRBV2
CDR3: CASNSQGARNQPQHF
DNA: TGTGCCAGCAATTCCCAGGGGGCGAGAAATCAGCCCCAGCATTTT

size: NA
D: TRBD2
J: TRBJ2-1
V: TRBV6-1
CDR3: CASSELAGYNEQFF
DNA: TGTGCCAGCAGTGAACTAGCGGGGTACAATGAGCAGTTCTTC

size: NA
D: TRBD1
J: TRBJ2-2
V: TRBV29-1
CDR3: CSVAGGNTGELFF
DNA: TGCAGCGTTGCAGGGGGGAACACCGGGGAGCTGTTTTTT

size: few
D: NA
J: TRBJ2-4
V: TRBV19
CDR3: CASSIWKGREAQNIQYF
DNA: TGTGCCAGTAGTATTTGGAAAGGTAGGGAAGCCCAAAACATTCAGTACTTC

size: NA
D: NA
J: TRBJ1-1
V: TRBV6-6
CDR3: CASSPGTATTAFF
DNA: TGTGCCAGCAGTCCAGGGACCGCAACTACGGCTTTCTTT

size: few
D: NA
J: TRBJ2-1
V: TRBV27
CDR3: CASSLAGPYNEQFF
DNA: TGTGCCAGCAGTTTAGCGGGACCCTACAATGAGCAGTTCTTC

size: NA
D: NA
J: TRBJ2-3
V: TRBV7-3
CDR3: CASSNAGDTQYF
DNA: TGTGCCAGCAGTAACGCCGGAGATACGCAGTATTTT

size: few
D: TRBD1
J: TRBJ2-5
V: TRBV4-2
CDR3: CASSQEIRQGQETQYF
DNA: TGTGCCAGCAGCCAAGAGATCCGACAGGGCCAAGAGACCCAGTACTTC

size: few
D: NA
J: TRBJ1-2
V: TRBV25-1
CDR3: CASSEYKGATHGYTF
DNA: TGTGCCAGCAGTGAATATAAAGGGGCCACGCATGGCTACACCTTC

size: NA
D: NA
J: TRBJ1-1
V: TRBV11-2
CDR3: CASSDQQGTEAFF
DNA: TGTGCCAGCAGCGATCAACAGGGCACTGAAGCTTTCTTT

size: NA
D: TRBD2
J: TRBJ2-3
V: TRBV7-2
CDR3: CASSLVLPRGLAVTDTQYF
DNA: TGTGCCAGCAGCTTAGTGTTACCCCGGGGACTAGCGGTCACAGATACGCAGTATTTT

size: NA
D: TRBD1
J: TRBJ1-2
V: TRBV29-1
CDR3: CSVEDRDRYGYTF
DNA: TGCAGCGTTGAAGACCGGGACAGATATGGCTACACCTTC

size: few
D: TRBD2
J: TRBJ2-1
V: TRBV5-6
CDR3: CASSVEPGTSALSNEQFF
DNA: TGTGCCAGCAGCGTAGAGCCCGGGACTAGCGCGTTGAGCAATGAGCAGTTCTTC

size: NA
D: TRBD2
J: TRBJ2-3
V: TRBV25-1
CDR3: CASSESRDYTDTQYF
DNA: TGTGCCAGCAGTGAATCCCGGGACTACACAGATACGCAGTATTTT

size: few
D: TRBD2
J: TRBJ2-3
V: TRBV7-9
CDR3: CASSLQVLAGGMDTQYF
DNA: TGTGCCAGCAGCTTACAAGTACTAGCGGGGGGGATGGATACGCAGTATTTT

size: NA
D: NA
J: TRBJ2-2
V: TRBV11-2
CDR3: CASSLSAGELFF
DNA: TGTGCCAGCAGCTTATCGGCCGGGGAGCTGTTTTTT

size: NA
D: NA
J: TRBJ1-5
V: TRBV19
CDR3: CASNIQISNQPQHF
DNA: TGTGCCAGCAATATACAGATTAGCAATCAGCCCCAGCATTTT

size: NA
D: TRBD1
J: TRBJ2-7
V: TRBV6-6
CDR3: CASIRDREGYEQYF
DNA: TGTGCCAGCATAAGGGACAGGGAAGGGTACGAGCAGTACTTC

size: NA
D: TRBD1
J: TRBJ2-3
V: TRBV11-3
CDR3: CASSPDRRSEGTDTQYF
DNA: TGTGCCAGCAGCCCGGACAGGAGGAGTGAAGGCACAGATACGCAGTATTTT

size: NA
D: NA
J: TRBJ2-3
V: TRBV20-1
CDR3: CSGQNTDTQYF
DNA: TGCAGTGGACAGAACACAGATACGCAGTATTTT

size: NA
D: TRBD2
J: TRBJ2-3
V: TRBV7-9
CDR3: CASSRGSGRAGYTDTQYF
DNA: TGTGCCAGCAGCCGGGGTAGCGGGAGGGCCGGGTACACAGATACGCAGTATTTT

size: many
D: NA
J: TRBJ1-1
V: TRBV7-9
CDR3: CASSSYSSEAFF
DNA: TGTGCCAGCAGCTCCTACAGCTCCGAAGCTTTCTTT

size: NA
D: TRBD1
J: TRBJ2-1
V: TRBV6-5
CDR3: CASGEQGANYNEQFF
DNA: TGTGCCAGCGGGGAACAGGGGGCCAACTACAATGAGCAGTTCTTC

size: few
D: NA
J: TRBJ1-6
V: TRBV7-2
CDR3: CASSQDRQGYSDNSPLHF
DNA: TGCGCCAGCAGCCAAGATCGGCAAGGCTACTCCGATAATTCACCCCTCCACTTT

size: few
D: TRBD1
J: TRBJ1-2
V: TRBV11-3
CDR3: CASSLRDRHGYTF
DNA: TGTGCCAGCAGCTTGAGGGACAGGCATGGCTACACCTTC

size: NA
D: NA
J: TRBJ2-5
V: TRBV5-1
CDR3: CASSLEQETQYF
DNA: TGCGCCAGCAGCTTGGAGCAAGAGACCCAGTACTTC

size: many
D: TRBD1
J: TRBJ1-1
V: TRBV7-9
CDR3: CASSLVVFGLTGKF
DNA: TGTGCCAGCAGCTTAGTTGTTTTCGGTCTGACAGGGAAATTT